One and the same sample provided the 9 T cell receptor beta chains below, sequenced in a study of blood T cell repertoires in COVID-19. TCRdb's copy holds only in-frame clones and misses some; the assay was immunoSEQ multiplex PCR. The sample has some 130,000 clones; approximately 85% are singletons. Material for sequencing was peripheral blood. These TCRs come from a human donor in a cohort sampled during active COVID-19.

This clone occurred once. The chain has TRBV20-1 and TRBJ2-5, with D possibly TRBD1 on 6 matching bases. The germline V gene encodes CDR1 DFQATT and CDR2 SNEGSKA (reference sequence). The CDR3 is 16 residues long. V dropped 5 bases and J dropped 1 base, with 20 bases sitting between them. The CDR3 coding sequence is TGCAGTGCTGGTGGCCCCCGCAGGGGCGCCCAAGAGACCCAGTACTTC. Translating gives CSAGGPRRGAQETQYF.

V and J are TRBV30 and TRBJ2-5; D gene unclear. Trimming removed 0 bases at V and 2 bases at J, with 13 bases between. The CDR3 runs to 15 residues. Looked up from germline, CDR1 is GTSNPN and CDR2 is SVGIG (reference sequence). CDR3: CAWSVRRLLQETQYF. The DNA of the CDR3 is TGTGCCTGGAGTGTACGGCGGCTGTTGCAAGAGACCCAGTACTTC. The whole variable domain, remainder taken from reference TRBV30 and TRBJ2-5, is SQTIHQWPATLVQPVGSPLSLECTVEGTSNPNLYWYRQAAGRGLQLLFYSVGIGQISSEVPQNLSASRPQDRQFILSSKKLLLSDSGFYLCAWSVRRLLQETQYFGPGTRLLVL.

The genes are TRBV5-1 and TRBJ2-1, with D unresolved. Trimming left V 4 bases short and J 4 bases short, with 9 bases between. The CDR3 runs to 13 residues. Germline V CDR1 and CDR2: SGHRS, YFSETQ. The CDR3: CASSPRTYNEQFF. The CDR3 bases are TGCGCCAGCAGCCCCCGCACTTACAATGAGCAGTTCTTC.

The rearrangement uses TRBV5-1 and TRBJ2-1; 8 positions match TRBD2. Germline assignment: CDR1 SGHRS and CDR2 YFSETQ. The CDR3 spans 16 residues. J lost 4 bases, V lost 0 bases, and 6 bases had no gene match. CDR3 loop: CASSLEAGVAYNEQFF. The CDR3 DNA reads TGCGCCAGCAGCTTGGAAGCGGGAGTTGCGTACAATGAGCAGTTCTTC.

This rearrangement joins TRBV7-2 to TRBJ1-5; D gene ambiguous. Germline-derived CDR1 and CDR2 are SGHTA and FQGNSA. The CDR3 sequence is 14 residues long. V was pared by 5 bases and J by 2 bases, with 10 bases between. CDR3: CASSPLRGNQPQHF. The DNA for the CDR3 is TGTGCCAGCAGCCCACTTCGGGGCAATCAGCCCCAGCATTTT.

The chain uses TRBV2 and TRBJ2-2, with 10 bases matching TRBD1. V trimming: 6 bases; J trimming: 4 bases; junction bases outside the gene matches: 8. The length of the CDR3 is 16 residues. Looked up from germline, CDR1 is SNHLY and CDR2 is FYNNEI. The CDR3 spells CASRVRGQGLTGELFF. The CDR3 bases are TGTGCCAGCAGGGTGAGGGGACAGGGGCTCACCGGGGAGCTGTTTTTT.

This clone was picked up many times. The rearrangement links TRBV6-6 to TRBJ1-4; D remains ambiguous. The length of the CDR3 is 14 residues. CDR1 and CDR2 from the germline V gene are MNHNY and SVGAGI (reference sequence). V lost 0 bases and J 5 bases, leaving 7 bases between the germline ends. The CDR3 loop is CASSYSSKNEKLFF. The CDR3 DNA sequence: TGTGCCAGCAGTTACTCCAGTAAAAATGAAAAACTGTTTTTT.

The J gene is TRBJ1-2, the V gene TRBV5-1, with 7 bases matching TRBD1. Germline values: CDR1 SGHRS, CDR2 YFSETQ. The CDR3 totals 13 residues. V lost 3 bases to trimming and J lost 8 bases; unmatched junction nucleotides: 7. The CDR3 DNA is TGCGCCAGCAGCTCAAATATAGGGGGCGGCTACACCTTC. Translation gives CASSSNIGGGYTF.

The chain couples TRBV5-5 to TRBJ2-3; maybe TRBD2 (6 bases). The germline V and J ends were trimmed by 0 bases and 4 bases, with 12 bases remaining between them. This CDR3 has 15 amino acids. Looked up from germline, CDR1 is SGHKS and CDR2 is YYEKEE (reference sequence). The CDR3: CASSLAPWEADTQYF. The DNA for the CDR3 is TGTGCCAGCAGCTTGGCCCCGTGGGAGGCAGATACGCAGTATTTT.